Below, one T cell receptor beta chain is given with its context. The data were produced by immunoSEQ multiplex PCR, yet TCRdb's version contains in-frame clones alone and is incomplete. The sample includes tens of thousands of clones, 88% of them seen just once. The ends were cut back, 8 bases at V and 5 bases at J, with 18 bases in the middle. Germline values: CDR1 MNHEY, CDR2 SVGAGI. CDR3 length: 14 residues. These data belong to a study of T cell changes during pregnancy in multiple sclerosis. Sample: CD4+ T cells from peripheral blood mononuclear cells, taken in the second trimester of pregnancy. The chain employs TRBV6-5 and TRBJ1-2, with D tentatively TRBD1 (5 bases). The receptor was isolated from a female donor with multiple sclerosis, enrolled in a pregnancy study. The CDR3 region is CASRAAGGEYGYTF. CDR3 DNA: TGTGCCAGCCGCGCGGCGGGGGGGGAATATGGCTACACCTTC.